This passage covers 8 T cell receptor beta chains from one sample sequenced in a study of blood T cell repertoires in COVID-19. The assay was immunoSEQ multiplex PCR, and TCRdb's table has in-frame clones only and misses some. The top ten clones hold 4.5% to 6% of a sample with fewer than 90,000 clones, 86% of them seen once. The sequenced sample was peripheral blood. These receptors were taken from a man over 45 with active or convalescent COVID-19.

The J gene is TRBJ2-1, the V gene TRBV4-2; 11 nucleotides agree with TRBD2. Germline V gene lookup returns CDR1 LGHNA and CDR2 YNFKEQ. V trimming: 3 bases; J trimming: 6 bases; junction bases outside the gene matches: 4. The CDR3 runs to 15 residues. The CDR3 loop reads CASSQTSGVSNEQFF. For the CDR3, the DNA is TGTGCCAGCAGCCAGACTAGCGGGGTCTCCAATGAGCAGTTCTTC.

The CDR3 is CASTEGTGFRPQHF. Here the CDR3 DNA reads TGTGCCAGCACCGAAGGGACAGGGTTTCGGCCCCAGCATTTT. This rearrangement joins TRBV2 to TRBJ1-5; 9 bases fit TRBD1. With 7 bases clipped from V and 9 bases from J, the junction kept 10 bases outside the gene matches. The germline V gene encodes CDR1 SNHLY and CDR2 FYNNEI. The CDR3 extends over 14 amino acids.

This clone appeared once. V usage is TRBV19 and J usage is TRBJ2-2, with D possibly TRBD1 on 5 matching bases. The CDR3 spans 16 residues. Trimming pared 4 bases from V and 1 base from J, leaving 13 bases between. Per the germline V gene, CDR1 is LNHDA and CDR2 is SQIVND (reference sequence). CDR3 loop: CASSSPSRGNTGELFF. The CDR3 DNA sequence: TGTGCCAGTAGTAGCCCCTCAAGGGGGAACACCGGGGAGCTGTTTTTT.

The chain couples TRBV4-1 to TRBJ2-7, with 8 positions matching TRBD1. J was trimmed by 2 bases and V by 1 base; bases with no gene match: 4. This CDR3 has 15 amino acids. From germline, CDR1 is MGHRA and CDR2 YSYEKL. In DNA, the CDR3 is TGCGCCAGCAGCCAAGTGGCGGGACAGGCCTACGAGCAGTACGTC. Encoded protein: CASSQVAGQAYEQYV.

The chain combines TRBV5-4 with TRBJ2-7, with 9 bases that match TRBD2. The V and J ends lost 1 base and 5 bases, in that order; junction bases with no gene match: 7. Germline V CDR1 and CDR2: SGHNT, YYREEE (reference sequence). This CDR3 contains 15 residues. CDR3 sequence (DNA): TGTGCCAGCAGCTTGTTTGCGGGGGGGCCCCACGAGCAGTACTTC. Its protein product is CASSLFAGGPHEQYF.

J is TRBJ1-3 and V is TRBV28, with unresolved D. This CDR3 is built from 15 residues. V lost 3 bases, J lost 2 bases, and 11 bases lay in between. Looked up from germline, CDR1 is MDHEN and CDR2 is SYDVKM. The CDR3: CASSLVVQTGNTIYF. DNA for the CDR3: TGTGCCAGCAGTTTGGTTGTACAGACTGGAAACACCATATATTTT.

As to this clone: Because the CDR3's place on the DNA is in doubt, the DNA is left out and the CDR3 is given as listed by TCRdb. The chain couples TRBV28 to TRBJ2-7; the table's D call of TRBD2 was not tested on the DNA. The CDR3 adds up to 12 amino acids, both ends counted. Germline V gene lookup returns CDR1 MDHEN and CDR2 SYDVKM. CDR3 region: CASSSWAAGSYF.

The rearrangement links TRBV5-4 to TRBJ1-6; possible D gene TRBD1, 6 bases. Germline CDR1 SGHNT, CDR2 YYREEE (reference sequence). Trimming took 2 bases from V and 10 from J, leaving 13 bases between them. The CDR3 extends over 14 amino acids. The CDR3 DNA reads TGTGCCAGCAGCTTAAACAGGGAAGGGTCACCCCTCCACTTT. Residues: CASSLNREGSPLHF.